Following are 22 T cell receptor beta chains from one sample sequenced in a study of PD-L1 blockade in urothelial cancer. The time point was: pretreatment peripheral blood. Only in-frame clones appear in the TCRdb table, and some are missing; sequencing was by immunoSEQ multiplex PCR. The data show some 65,000 clones, around 81% seen once. The material was PBMCs, obtained around atezolizumab (anti-PD-L1) treatment. These receptors originate from a man between 70 and 80 years old with urothelial cancer.

This chain joins TRBV2 and TRBJ2-2; 10 bases align to TRBD1. From germline, CDR1 is SNHLY and CDR2 FYNNEI. V trimming: 7 bases; J trimming: 2 bases; junction bases outside the gene matches: 4. The CDR3 extends over 15 amino acids. The CDR3 DNA is TGTGCCAGCACTGGACAGGGGGTAAACACCGGGGAGCTGTTTTTT. This encodes CASTGQGVNTGELFF.

The chain links TRBV5-1 to TRBJ2-7, with 13 bases identical to TRBD2. Germline loops: CDR1 SGHRS, CDR2 YFSETQ. The V gene end was trimmed by 0 bases and the J gene end by 6 bases; junction bases not matched to a gene: 6. The CDR3 runs to 16 residues. The CDR3 loop reads CASSLVRTSGSSEQYF. In DNA form, the CDR3 reads TGCGCCAGCAGCTTGGTAAGGACTAGCGGGAGCTCCGAGCAGTACTTC.

By sample share, this clone is medium-sized. This chain's CDR3 is CASRSQGGETEAFF. For the CDR3, the DNA is TGCGCCAGCAGGTCACAAGGGGGAGAGACTGAAGCTTTCTTT. This chain links TRBV10-2 with TRBJ1-1, with D possibly TRBD1 on 6 matching bases. The V end lost 6 bases, the J end lost 5 bases, and 16 bases lay between the germline ends. Germline CDR1 reads WSHSY; CDR2 reads SAAADI. The CDR3 runs to 14 residues.

This clone was picked up one time. This chain joins TRBV14 and TRBJ1-1; no firm D call. CDR1 SGHDN and CDR2 FVKESK come from the germline V gene. V dropped 8 bases and J dropped 5 bases, with 15 bases sitting between them. The CDR3 length is 13 residues. The CDR3 sequence is CASGSAPETEAFF. In DNA, the CDR3 is TGTGCCAGCGGTTCAGCGCCAGAGACTGAAGCTTTCTTT.

This chain joins TRBV2 and TRBJ2-2; 9 bases match TRBD1. The trim removed 6 bases at V and 6 bases at J, leaving 5 bases unmatched. The CDR3 is 14 amino acids. Per germline, CDR1 SNHLY and CDR2 FYNNEI. The chain's CDR3 is CASSRDRDAGELFF. DNA of the CDR3: TGTGCCAGCAGCCGGGACAGGGACGCCGGGGAGCTGTTTTTT.

The chain joins TRBV28 to TRBJ1-2; the D gene is possibly TRBD1 (6 bases). V was clipped by 6 bases and J by 2 bases, with 10 bases between them. The germline CDR1 and CDR2 sequences are MDHEN and SYDVKM. The CDR3 is 13 residues long. CDR3 in DNA: TGTGCCAGCAGGAACGGACAGAACTATGGCTACACCTTC. Translated: CASRNGQNYGYTF.

The rearrangement uses TRBV5-1 and TRBJ1-1; no reliable D call. The CDR3 consists of 15 residues. CDR1 SGHRS and CDR2 YFSETQ come from the germline V gene. The V end lost 2 bases, the J end lost 1 base, and 12 bases lay between the germline ends. CDR3 bases: TGCGCCAGCAGCTTAGTAGGAGGTGCGAACACTGAAGCTTTCTTT. It codes for CASSLVGGANTEAFF.

The rearrangement uses TRBV10-1 and TRBJ1-1; no clear D. V lost 4 bases and J 1 base, leaving 7 bases between the germline ends. This CDR3 region has 13 residues. Germline V lookup: CDR1 WNHNN, CDR2 SYGVQD (reference sequence). The CDR3 bases are TGCGCCAGCAGTGCCCAGGCGAACACTGAAGCTTTCTTT. It yields the protein CASSAQANTEAFF.

This chain uses TRBV6-1 with TRBJ2-7; 12 nucleotides line up with TRBD2. CDR3 size: 16 residues. With V trimmed by 3 bases and J by 6 bases, 9 bases remained unmatched. The germline V gene has CDR1 MNHNS and CDR2 SASEGT. The CDR3 nucleotides read TGTGCCAGCAGTGACCCTAGCGGGAGGGGGTCCCCCGAGCAGTACTTC. This codes for CASSDPSGRGSPEQYF.

The CDR3 loop reads CASSRDFTNEKLFF. The CDR3, as DNA: TGCGCCAGCAGCAGGGACTTCACTAATGAAAAACTGTTTTTT. The rearrangement links TRBV5-1 to TRBJ1-4, with D perhaps TRBD1 (5 bases). Trimming removed 4 bases at V and 2 bases at J, with 9 bases between. The CDR3 has 14 residues. Germline lookup yields CDR1 SGHRS and CDR2 YFSETQ.

This clone occurred once. The chain recombines TRBV12-5 with TRBJ1-1; D perhaps matches TRBD1 (5 bases). Trimming took off 7 bases at V and 3 bases at J, with 12 bases between the two ends. CDR3 length equals 13 residues. Per germline, CDR1 LGHNT and CDR2 FRNRAP. CDR3 loop: CASAIQVHTEAFF. In nucleotides, the CDR3 is TGTGCTAGTGCCATACAGGTTCACACTGAAGCTTTCTTT. The full variable domain, its missing parts supplied by reference TRBV12-5 and TRBJ1-1, is DARVTQTPRHKVTEMGQEVTMRCQPILGHNTVFWYRQTMMQGLELLAYFRNRAPLDDSGMPKDRFSAEMPDATLATLKIQPSEPRDSAVYFCASAIQVHTEAFFGQGTRLTVV.

The rearrangement links TRBV19 to TRBJ2-2; a weak D match, TRBD1 (6 bases). CDR3 length equals 17 residues. CDR1 is LNHDA and CDR2 is SQIVND in the germline V gene (reference sequence). V was trimmed by 3 bases and J by 0 bases, leaving 14 bases between them. The CDR3 is CASSMLGQGPNTGELFF. CDR3 DNA: TGTGCCAGTAGTATGCTCGGGCAGGGGCCGAACACCGGGGAGCTGTTTTTT.

V usage is TRBV9 and J usage is TRBJ2-3; D gene uncertain. The germline CDR1 and CDR2 sequences are SGDLS and YYNGEE. The CDR3 is made up of 13 amino acids. The V gene lost 4 bases and the J gene lost 0 bases, with 6 bases spanning the gap. CDR3 nucleotides: TGTGCCAGCAGCACTCCTAGCACAGATACGCAGTATTTT. Translation: CASSTPSTDTQYF.

A single count supports this clone. Here the CDR3 reads CASSLGVDRDYTF. In nucleotides, the CDR3 is TGCGCCAGCAGCTTGGGGGTGGACAGGGACTACACCTTC. This sequence joins TRBV5-1 and TRBJ1-2; 8 bases map to TRBD1. The CDR3 spans 13 residues. V lost 0 bases and J lost 10; bases outside the gene matches: 5. The germline gives CDR1 SGHRS, CDR2 YFSETQ.

The chain carries TRBV5-8 and TRBJ1-1; D possibly corresponds to TRBD1 (5 bases). The germline gives CDR1 SGHTS, CDR2 YDEGEE. V was trimmed by 3 bases and J by 3 bases, leaving 9 bases between them. This CDR3 is 13 amino acids long. The CDR3 loop reads CASSYGADTEAFF. CDR3 bases: TGTGCCAGCAGCTATGGGGCGGACACTGAAGCTTTCTTT. Filled out from reference TRBV5-8 and TRBJ1-1, the complete variable domain reads EAGVTQSPTHLIKTRGQQATLRCSPISGHTSVYWYQQALGLGLQFLLWYDEGEERNRGNFPPRFSGRQFPNYSSELNVNALELEDSALYLCASSYGADTEAFFGQGTRLTVV.

The table lists this clone with a few counts. The chain has TRBV1 and TRBJ2-4; TRBD2 is the table's D call, not checked against the DNA. TRBV1 is a pseudogene. This CDR3 has 19 amino acids. The CDR3 sequence is CTSSQDWWASGKTKNIQYF. The CDR3 DNA reads as TGCACCAGCAGCCAAGATTGGTGGGCTAGCGGGAAAACCAAAAACATTCAGTACTTC.

This chain joins TRBV11-2 and TRBJ1-1, with 7 bases aligning to TRBD1. The germline gives CDR1 SGHAT, CDR2 FQNNGV. The V gene end was trimmed by 1 base and the J gene end by 1 base; junction bases not matched to a gene: 6. The CDR3 length is 16 residues. CDR3: CASSLGLNRGNTEAFF. CDR3 in DNA: TGTGCCAGCAGCTTAGGTCTTAACAGGGGGAACACTGAAGCTTTCTTT.

The chain has TRBV5-6 and TRBJ2-3, with D possibly being TRBD2 (6 bases). The CDR3 is 16 residues long. The germline CDR1 and CDR2 sequences are SGHDT and YYEEEE. The V gene lost 2 bases and the J gene lost 4 bases, with 17 bases spanning the gap. The CDR3 loop reads CASSFGPGEGSDTQYF. The CDR3 coding sequence is TGTGCCAGCAGCTTTGGGCCGGGAGAGGGCTCAGATACGCAGTATTTT.

This chain uses TRBV5-1 with TRBJ2-2; 8 nucleotides match TRBD1. The CDR3 is 14 residues long. CDR1 and CDR2 from the germline V gene are SGHRS and YFSETQ. The junction had 5 bases not matched to a gene; V was cut back by 4 bases and J by 6 bases. CDR3 DNA sequence: TGCGCCAGCAGCCCCAGGGGGCAATCCGGGGAGCTGTTTTTT. Protein product: CASSPRGQSGELFF.

The chain links TRBV19 to TRBJ1-3; D call uncertain. V lost 6 bases and J 1 base, leaving 10 bases between the germline ends. The length of the CDR3 is 14 residues. CDR1 and CDR2 (germline): LNHDA, SQIVND (reference sequence). This CDR3 reads CASRHSGSGNTIYF. The CDR3 region has the DNA TGTGCCAGTAGACACAGCGGTTCTGGAAACACCATATATTTT.

About this clone: The same CDR3 arises from other DNA sequences in this sample as well. The chain employs TRBV19 and TRBJ2-2; the match to TRBD1 covers 7 bases. The CDR3 contains 15 residues. Germline-derived CDR1 and CDR2 are LNHDA and SQIVND (reference sequence). Trimming cost V 6 bases and J 2 bases; bases outside gene matches: 6. The CDR3 loop reads CASSPGTANTGELFF. CDR3 sequence (DNA): TGTGCCAGTAGCCCCGGGACAGCCAACACCGGGGAGCTGTTTTTT. Based on the CDR3 plus reference TRBV19 and TRBJ2-2, the full variable domain is DGGITQSPKYLFRKEGQNVTLSCEQNLNHDAMYWYRQDPGQGLRLIYYSQIVNDFQKGDIAEGYSVSREKKESFPLTVTSAQKNPTAFYLCASSPGTANTGELFFGEGSRLTVL.

This clone was recorded a few times. This chain joins TRBV18 and TRBJ2-1; D is ambiguous. This CDR3 comprises 11 residues. CDR1 is KGHSH and CDR2 is LQKENI in the germline V gene. Trimming took 3 bases from V and 12 from J, leaving 9 bases between them. In DNA form, the CDR3 reads TGTGCCAGCTCACCTGAATCCGGGCAGTTCTTC. It yields the protein CASSPESGQFF.